This entry lists 16 T cell receptor beta chains sequenced from one sample in a study of early T cells in non-severe SARS-CoV-2 infection. From the 5' RACE reads, TCRdb called clonotypes with MiXCR, one entry per CDR3 protein. The sample consists of 85,000 to 100,000 distinct CDR3 sequences, approximately 13% of them appearing once. Sequencing was performed on whole blood. All receptors derive from an adult who was a healthcare worker with PCR-confirmed SARS-CoV-2 infection or an uninfected control (not recorded which).

The rearrangement links TRBV24-1 to TRBJ2-5, with a possible D match to TRBD1 (6 bases). Per germline, CDR1 KGHDR and CDR2 SFDVKD. The CDR3 extends over 15 amino acids. Trimming took 4 bases from V and 1 from J, leaving 12 bases between them. CDR3 DNA sequence: TGTGCCACCAGTGACCCCAGGGGTCCCCAAGAGACCCAGTACTTC. Translation gives CATSDPRGPQETQYF.

This clonotype was counted at least ten times. This chain joins TRBV6-2 or TRBV6-3 and TRBJ1-5, with D maybe TRBD1 (5 bases). Trimming removed 3 bases from V and 2 bases from J, with 8 bases in between. The CDR3 extends over 14 amino acids. Per the germline V gene, CDR1 is MNHEY and CDR2 is SVGEGT. The CDR3 DNA reads TGTGCCAGCAGTTATCGGGGGGGCAATCAGCCCCAGCATTTT. Amino acid sequence: CASSYRGGNQPQHF.

This clonotype was observed a handful of times. The V and J genes are TRBV5-1 and TRBJ2-1, with 7 bases matching TRBD2. J gave up 9 bases and V 1 base, and 10 bases lay outside the gene matches. The CDR3 contains 15 residues. Germline V gives CDR1 SGHRS, CDR2 YFSETQ. For the CDR3, the DNA is TGCGCCAGCAGCTTGAGGGACTATACTGACGGTGAGCAGTTCTTC. Translating gives CASSLRDYTDGEQFF. Looking up the rest from reference TRBV5-1 and TRBJ2-1 gives the full variable domain: KAGVTQTPRYLIKTRGQQVTLSCSPISGHRSVSWYQQTPGQGLQFLFEYFSETQRNKGNFPGRFSGRQFSNSRSEMNVSTLELGDSALYLCASSLRDYTDGEQFFGPGTRLTVL.

CDR3 coding DNA: TGTGCCAGCAGGGCGGGCGGGGTCAGCAATCAGCCCCAGCATTTT. Amino acid sequence: CASRAGGVSNQPQHF. The chain recombines TRBV28 with TRBJ1-5, with D hard to call. Germline CDR1 is MDHEN and CDR2 is SYDVKM. The CDR3 sequence is 15 residues long. The V gene lost 6 bases and the J gene lost 1 base, with 13 bases spanning the gap.

The CDR3 DNA reads as TGTGCCAGCAGCGTAGAACGCGGGGCGCAGTATTTT. It yields the protein CASSVERGAQYF. The chain couples TRBV9 to TRBJ2-3, with a possible D match to TRBD2 (6 bases). This CDR3 region has 12 residues. The germline CDR1 and CDR2 sequences are SGDLS and YYNGEE. Trimming took 0 bases from V and 10 from J, leaving 9 bases between them.

The gene calls are TRBV28 and TRBJ2-5; TRBD2 agrees at 8 bases. The CDR3 is 14 amino acids. CDR1 and CDR2 (germline): MDHEN, SYDVKM. Trimming at V came to 3 bases and at J to 2 bases, leaving 2 bases not matched to a gene. The DNA for the CDR3 is TGTGCCAGCAGTTTCGCGGGGGGACAAGAGACCCAGTACTTC. Residues: CASSFAGGQETQYF.

This clonotype came up many times. V and J are TRBV4-1 and TRBJ2-3; D is undetermined. The germline V gene encodes CDR1 MGHRA and CDR2 YSYEKL. This CDR3 contains 14 residues. The ends were cut back, 0 bases at V and 2 bases at J, with 6 bases in the middle. The CDR3, as DNA: TGCGCCAGCAGCCAAGATGGCCACACAGATACGCAGTATTTT. Its protein is CASSQDGHTDTQYF.

The chain links TRBV11-2 to TRBJ2-5; TRBD1 might be the D (5 bases). This CDR3 is built from 16 residues. The V gene lost 0 bases and the J gene lost 2 bases, with 13 bases spanning the gap. Germline CDR1 is SGHAT and CDR2 is FQNNGV. The CDR3 region is CASSLDARVVQETQYF. CDR3 nucleotides: TGTGCCAGCAGCTTAGATGCCAGGGTTGTTCAAGAGACCCAGTACTTC.

This clonotype was detected ten times or more. The V call is TRBV11-2, the J call TRBJ1-5; 10 nucleotides match TRBD1. The V segment lost 5 bases and the J segment 4 bases; nucleotides outside the gene matches: 5. Germline V gene sequence: CDR1 SGHAT, CDR2 FQNNGV. The CDR3 sequence is 15 residues long. CDR3: CASSLTGGRNQPQHF. CDR3 coding DNA: TGTGCCAGCAGCCTGACAGGGGGCCGTAATCAGCCCCAGCATTTT.

This clonotype was recorded at least ten times. The DNA for the CDR3 is TGTGCCAGCAGCCTCATGGGGACAGGTCCCACAGATACGCAGTATTTT. It is translated as CASSLMGTGPTDTQYF. The J gene is TRBJ2-3, the V gene TRBV7-9, with 8 bases that match TRBD1. This CDR3 has 16 amino acids. The ends lost 5 bases at V and 2 bases at J; junction bases unmatched: 9. Germline values: CDR1 SEHNR, CDR2 FQNEAQ (reference sequence).

In its sample, this clonotype was seen many times. This sequence joins TRBV10-3 and TRBJ2-7; D unclear. Deletions cut 0 bases from V and 3 bases from J, with 6 bases between. From germline, CDR1 is ENHRY and CDR2 SYGVKD. This CDR3 is built from 13 residues. CDR3 in amino acids: CAISESDSYEQYF. The CDR3 DNA is TGTGCCATCAGTGAGTCGGATAGCTACGAGCAGTACTTC.

This sequence joins TRBV5-1 and TRBJ1-2; D perhaps matches TRBD1 (5 bases). The germline V gene has CDR1 SGHRS and CDR2 YFSETQ. The CDR3 totals 15 residues. V lost 0 bases and J 6 bases, leaving 15 bases between the germline ends. The CDR3 reads CASSLDPGRSDGYTF. The CDR3 region has the DNA TGCGCCAGCAGCTTGGATCCAGGGAGATCTGATGGCTACACCTTC.

To note about this clonotype: A much larger clone lies one base from this, so it may be a read error. The V gene is TRBV11-2, the J gene TRBJ2-7; TRBD2 agrees at 11 bases. The V gene's germline CDR1 is SGHAT and CDR2 FQNNGV. This CDR3 has 14 residues. V gave up 5 bases and J gave up 2 bases; unmatched junction bases: 2. CDR3 sequence (DNA): TGTGCCAGCAGCCGTAGCGGGGGGGCCTACGAGCAGTACTTC. It yields the protein CASSRSGGAYEQYF.

This clonotype was seen at least ten times. The chain recombines TRBV6-2 or TRBV6-3 with TRBJ2-4, with D possibly TRBD1 on 5 matching bases. Germline CDR1 MNHEY, CDR2 SVGEGT. There are 11 residues in the CDR3. Trimming shortened V by 5 bases and J by 10 bases, and 9 bases separated the two germline ends. The CDR3 spells CASSRKGIQYF. As DNA, the CDR3 is TGTGCCAGCAGTCGGAAGGGGATTCAGTACTTC.

This clonotype was counted ten times or more. This chain links TRBV5-4 with TRBJ2-2, with D tentatively TRBD2 (5 bases). The CDR3 is 13 amino acids. Germline CDR1 SGHNT, CDR2 YYREEE (reference sequence). Trimming took 4 bases from V and 7 from J, leaving 11 bases between them. CDR3 in DNA: TGTGCCAGCAGCCATCGAGGGCGCGGGGAGCTGTTTTTT. Its protein is CASSHRGRGELFF. The full variable domain, completed using reference TRBV5-4 and TRBJ2-2, is ETGVTQSPTHLIKTRGQQVTLRCSSQSGHNTVSWYQQALGQGPQFIFQYYREEENGRGNFPPRFSGLQFPNYSSELNVNALELDDSALYLCASSHRGRGELFFGEGSRLTVL.

This clonotype appeared many times. This rearrangement joins TRBV6-2 or TRBV6-3 to TRBJ2-1; TRBD2 matches 10 bases. The germline V gene has CDR1 MNHEY and CDR2 SVGEGT. V lost 6 bases to trimming and J lost 4 bases; unmatched junction nucleotides: 6. The CDR3 has 15 residues. CDR3: CASSPGTSVYNEQFF. The CDR3 coding sequence is TGTGCCAGCAGCCCAGGGACTAGCGTATACAATGAGCAGTTCTTC.